The 28 T cell receptor beta chains listed next were all sequenced from one sample in a study of shared clonotypes between healthy human individuals. The method was immunoSEQ multiplex PCR; TCRdb's version includes in-frame clones alone and lacks a portion of them. Of about 180,000 clones detected, approximately 92% appear once; the ten largest clones hold about 0.07%. Sequencing was done on a sample of naive CD4+ T cells sorted from blood. Subset denoted: CD45RA+ positively selected. Every receptor here comes from a woman between 25 and 40 years old in good health.

The rearrangement uses TRBV27 and TRBJ2-5; TRBD1 matches at 8 bases. The J call may be faulty, since TRBJ2-7 better matches the DNA end. The CDR3 is 14 amino acids. Germline CDR1 MNHEY, CDR2 SMNVEV (reference sequence). The CDR3 protein is CASSFGTGGYEQYF. DNA for the CDR3: TGTGCCAGCAGTTTCGGAACAGGGGGCTACGAGCAGTACTTC.

The rearrangement uses TRBV6-6 and TRBJ2-7; D is unresolved. Deletions cut 2 bases from V and 5 bases from J, with 10 bases between. Germline CDR1 MNHNY, CDR2 SVGAGI (reference sequence). This CDR3 spans 13 amino acids. Here the CDR3 reads CASSYRLVDEQYF. In DNA, the CDR3 is TGTGCCAGCAGTTACCGCCTGGTGGACGAGCAGTACTTC.

The chain carries TRBV19 and TRBJ2-1; 12 bases align to TRBD2. Germline V lookup: CDR1 LNHDA, CDR2 SQIVND (reference sequence). The V gene end was trimmed by 4 bases and the J gene end by 7 bases; junction bases not matched to a gene: 5. The CDR3 contains 15 residues. The CDR3 nucleotides are TGTGCCAGTAGTACAAAGACTAGCGGGAGTAATGAGCAGTTCTTC. As protein: CASSTKTSGSNEQFF.

This clone has just one count. This sequence joins TRBV2 and TRBJ1-1, with D hard to call. The CDR3 covers 14 residues. Trimming stripped 7 bases from V and 3 bases from J, with 15 bases between. Per the germline V gene, CDR1 is SNHLY and CDR2 is FYNNEI. The CDR3 sequence: CASTSAGGHTEAFF. The CDR3 DNA reads TGTGCCAGCACCTCAGCGGGTGGCCACACTGAAGCTTTCTTT.

Written as DNA, the CDR3 is TGCGCCAGCAGCCAAGGAGTTGGGGACTCTGGGGCCAACGTCCTGACTTTC. It specifies CASSQGVGDSGANVLTF. The chain carries TRBV4-1 and TRBJ2-6, with D uncertain. CDR3 size: 17 residues. Germline-derived CDR1 and CDR2 are MGHRA and YSYEKL. The V and J ends lost 1 base and 0 bases respectively, with 10 bases between them.

The rearrangement uses TRBV28 and TRBJ1-5; 7 nucleotides agree with TRBD1. The CDR3 contains 16 residues. Germline CDR1 and CDR2: MDHEN and SYDVKM. Losses at the gene ends were 5 bases for V and 3 bases for J; bases not matched to a gene: 10. In DNA, the CDR3 is TGTGCCAGCAGTCAAATCGACAGGGTCACCAATCAGCCCCAGCATTTT. Translation gives CASSQIDRVTNQPQHF.

This clone was seen once. This sequence joins TRBV28 and TRBJ2-1; weak D call: TRBD1 (5 bases). The CDR3 length is 17 residues. V was cut by 6 bases and J by 0 bases, with 18 bases left in between. The germline V gene has CDR1 MDHEN and CDR2 SYDVKM. CDR3 sequence (DNA): TGTGCCAGCAGCGTAGACGAACAGGCTAGCTCCTACAATGAGCAGTTCTTC. Residues: CASSVDEQASSYNEQFF.

The count of this clone is one. The chain uses TRBV18 and TRBJ1-1; D may be TRBD1 (6 bases). Looked up from germline, CDR1 is KGHSH and CDR2 is LQKENI. The CDR3 consists of 15 residues. V gave up 5 bases and J gave up 1 base, with 14 bases separating them. CDR3 residues: CASSGDQGRNTEAFF. For the CDR3, the DNA is TGTGCCAGCTCAGGGGACCAGGGGCGGAACACTGAAGCTTTCTTT.

The V gene is TRBV6-1, the J gene TRBJ2-7, with D possibly TRBD1 on 6 matching bases. Trimming pared 3 bases from V and 2 bases from J, leaving 8 bases between. The germline V gene has CDR1 MNHNS and CDR2 SASEGT. This CDR3 region has 13 residues. DNA of the CDR3: TGTGCCAGCAGTGACAGGGGTCCCTACGAGCAGTACTTC. This gives the protein CASSDRGPYEQYF.

In this sample, this clone turned up once. The chain joins TRBV25-1 to TRBJ2-6; D not resolved. This CDR3 spans 15 amino acids. Germline V CDR1 and CDR2: MGHDK, SYGVNS. V lost 11 bases to trimming and J lost 2 bases, with 16 bases between them. The CDR3 bases are TGTGCCTCGGTTGTGGACGAAGCTGGGGCCAACGTCCTGACTTTC. Translating gives CASVVDEAGANVLTF.

The chain uses TRBV28 and TRBJ2-6; D possibly corresponds to TRBD1 (6 bases). The germline V and J ends were trimmed by 6 bases and 0 bases, with 9 bases remaining between them. Germline CDR1 and CDR2: MDHEN and SYDVKM. The CDR3 loop spans 15 amino acids. CDR3 sequence: CASRLQGSGANVLTF. CDR3 DNA: TGTGCCAGCAGACTACAGGGCTCTGGGGCCAACGTCCTGACTTTC.

The V call is TRBV7-2, the J call TRBJ1-2, with a weak D call TRBD1 (5 bases). Deletions cut 6 bases from V and 2 bases from J, with 13 bases between. CDR3 length: 14 amino acids. Looked up from germline, CDR1 is SGHTA and CDR2 is FQGNSA. In nucleotides, the CDR3 is TGTGCCAGCAGTTGGAATTGGGGGAACTATGGCTACACCTTC. Protein sequence: CASSWNWGNYGYTF.

This rearrangement joins TRBV11-3 to TRBJ1-1; D remains unclear. Trimming removed 5 bases at V and 7 bases at J, with 11 bases between. The CDR3 has 12 amino acids. Germline CDR1 reads SGHNT; CDR2 reads YENEEA. In DNA, the CDR3 is TGTGCCAGCAGCCAGAGGCAAGGTGAAGCTTTCTTT. It codes for CASSQRQGEAFF.

The genes are TRBV6-1 and TRBJ2-5, with a weak D call TRBD2 (5 bases). Near its end, the DNA agrees better with TRBJ2-7, so the J call may be wrong. The CDR3 runs 12 residues. Germline CDR1 and CDR2: MNHNS and SASEGT. CDR3 protein: CASRTTSSEQYF. CDR3 sequence (DNA): TGTGCCAGCAGGACCACTAGTTCCGAGCAGTACTTC.

V gene TRBV7-2 combines with J gene TRBJ2-1; 8 bases map to TRBD2. The germline gives CDR1 SGHTA, CDR2 FQGNSA. Losses at the gene ends were 5 bases for V and 2 bases for J; bases not matched to a gene: 8. CDR3 length equals 16 residues. CDR3 nucleotides: TGTGCCAGCAGCCCCTATACTAGCGGTACCTACAATGAGCAGTTCTTC. The encoded protein is CASSPYTSGTYNEQFF.

The chain is built from TRBV21-1 and TRBJ1-6. TRBV21-1 is a pseudogene segment. The CDR3 loop spans 15 amino acids. CDR3: CASSAPSSYNSPLHF. The CDR3 DNA reads as TGTGCCAGCAGCGCACCGAGCTCCTATAATTCACCCCTCCACTTT.

The chain is built from TRBV13 and TRBJ2-7, with D possibly TRBD2 on 6 matching bases. CDR1 is PRHDT, CDR2 FYEKMQ, per germline (reference sequence). This CDR3 has 16 amino acids. V dropped 3 bases and J dropped 1 base, with 16 bases sitting between them. CDR3 nucleotide sequence: TGTGCCAGCAGCTTTACGGGCATAGCGGAGTCCTACGAGCAGTACTTC. Amino acid sequence: CASSFTGIAESYEQYF.

This rearrangement joins TRBV5-5 to TRBJ2-7; 10 bases map to TRBD1. Trimming cost V 4 bases and J 6 bases; bases outside gene matches: 10. CDR3 length: 15 amino acids. Germline assignment: CDR1 SGHKS and CDR2 YYEKEE (reference sequence). The chain's CDR3 is CASSQAGTGAREQYF. The CDR3 DNA is TGTGCCAGCAGCCAAGCCGGGACAGGGGCCCGCGAGCAGTACTTC.

This clone was detected only once. The chain is built from TRBV18 and TRBJ1-1, with D perhaps matching TRBD1 (5 bases). The CDR3 covers 14 residues. Trimming shortened V by 0 bases and J by 10 bases, and 15 bases separated the two germline ends. Germline V gene sequence: CDR1 KGHSH, CDR2 LQKENI. CDR3 DNA: TGTGCCAGCTCACCACCGGCAGGGAGTGCTGGAGCTTTCTTT. Translating gives CASSPPAGSAGAFF.

This clone was recorded only once. The rearrangement links TRBV6-1 to TRBJ2-2, with D perhaps matching TRBD1 (6 bases). Trimming took 4 bases from V and 5 from J, leaving 14 bases between them. Germline values: CDR1 MNHNS, CDR2 SASEGT. The CDR3 consists of 15 residues. The CDR3 protein is CASSGSLGQTGELFF. The CDR3 coding sequence is TGTGCCAGCAGTGGGTCTTTGGGACAAACCGGGGAGCTGTTTTTT.

The chain employs TRBV28 and TRBJ2-7, with a tentative D call TRBD1 (5 bases). Deletions cut 5 bases from V and 0 bases from J, with 8 bases between. The germline gives CDR1 MDHEN, CDR2 SYDVKM. This CDR3 is built from 13 residues. CDR3 in amino acids: CASSGQDSYEQYF. As DNA, the CDR3 is TGTGCCAGCAGTGGACAAGACTCCTACGAGCAGTACTTC. Combining the CDR3 with reference TRBV28 and TRBJ2-7 gives the whole variable domain DVKVTQSSRYLVKRTGEKVFLECVQDMDHENMFWYRQDPGLGLRLIYFSYDVKMKEKGDIPEGYSVSREKKERFSLILESASTNQTSMYLCASSGQDSYEQYFGPGTRLTVT.

The chain carries TRBV18 and TRBJ1-2; D is undetermined. V was cut by 5 bases and J by 8 bases, with 18 bases left in between. Germline V gene sequence: CDR1 KGHSH, CDR2 LQKENI. This CDR3 has 14 amino acids. Here the CDR3 DNA reads TGTGCCAGCTCATCCGGGTCTGACTTCTCGGGCTACACCTTC. It codes for CASSSGSDFSGYTF.

This chain connects TRBV10-2 to TRBJ2-6; D not resolved. Trimming stripped 7 bases from V and 0 bases from J, with 7 bases between. CDR3 size: 14 residues. Germline V CDR1 and CDR2: WSHSY, SAAADI. CDR3 sequence (DNA): TGCGCCAGCATTACAGACTCTGGGGCCAACGTCCTGACTTTC. As protein: CASITDSGANVLTF.

The chain has TRBV21-1 and TRBJ1-4; the table names TRBD1, a call not compared with the DNA. TRBV21-1 is a documented pseudogene. The CDR3 has 13 residues. CDR3 sequence reads: CASGQPANEKLFF. The CDR3 DNA is TGTGCCAGCGGACAGCCGGCTAATGAAAAACTGTTTTTT.

J is TRBJ2-5 and V is TRBV5-1, with D possibly matching TRBD2 (7 bases). The J call could be wrong; TRBJ2-7 is a better fit for the DNA end. CDR1 is SGHRS and CDR2 is YFSETQ in the germline V gene. There are 14 residues in the CDR3. The CDR3 sequence is CASSLVAGAAEQYF. CDR3 DNA sequence: TGCGCCAGCAGCTTGGTGGCGGGGGCGGCCGAGCAGTACTTC.

This rearrangement joins TRBV2 to TRBJ1-5, with 7 bases matching TRBD1. CDR3 length equals 15 residues. V was clipped by 7 bases and J by 0 bases; unmatched bases: 6. CDR1 and CDR2 (germline): SNHLY, FYNNEI. Here the CDR3 reads CASKGTEYSNQPQHF. CDR3 nucleotide sequence: TGTGCCAGCAAAGGGACAGAGTATAGCAATCAGCCCCAGCATTTT.

This chain links TRBV27 with TRBJ2-7, with a possible D match to TRBD1 (7 bases). CDR1 is MNHEY and CDR2 is SMNVEV in the germline V gene (reference sequence). Trimming removed 5 bases from V and 3 bases from J, with 11 bases in between. CDR3 length: 13 amino acids. Here the CDR3 DNA reads TGTGCCAGCAGTGCGGGACAGCTCTACGAGCAGTACTTC. Its translation is CASSAGQLYEQYF.

The chain has TRBV18 and TRBJ2-5; D is possibly TRBD2 (7 bases). This CDR3 comprises 15 residues. Trimming removed 3 bases at V and 9 bases at J, with 20 bases between. Germline V gene sequence: CDR1 KGHSH, CDR2 LQKENI. The CDR3 DNA is TGTGCCAGCTCACCCGCGGGGGCCGGGGCGGAGGCCCAGTACTTC. Encoded protein: CASSPAGAGAEAQYF.